This note documents a single T cell receptor (beta chain) sequence. Its binding antigen is unknown. This sample was taken from a study of T cells expressing NK-cell markers (dated by TCRdb to about 2020). Notes on the research overall: About 8 donors provided sorted CD3+CD56+NKG2C+, CD3+CD56+NKG2C- and CD3+CD56-NKG2C+ T-cell subsets, whose TCR beta-chain repertoires were profiled. Of the eight sequenced donors, seven were found to be HCMV-seropositive and one was found to be HCMV-seronegative. All eight donors whose samples were sequenced were randomly selected healthy volunteers, three of them men and five women. Sequencing of the libraries produced 2 x 150 bp reads on Illumina HiSeq 2000/2500, MiSeq or NextSeq.

Broader findings and caveats from the paper: In six donors, the dominant CD3+CD56+NKG2C+ clonotypes were found to rank among the top 10 CD8+ clonotypes and to make up roughly 1.0-8% of CD8+ T cells. It remained unclear whether the expanded NKG2C-expressing T cell clones were specific for HCMV antigens. Those dominant clonotypes were again the most abundant among CD3+CD56-NKG2C+ cells in four donors, at roughly 25-65%.

The cysteine opens and the phenylalanine closes a CDR3 of 13 amino acids. No nucleotide data were recorded. CDR1 DFQATT and CDR2 SNEGSKA are derived from the germline V gene (reference sequence). A commercial ELISA kit detecting HCMV-specific IgG in serum was used to determine HCMV serostatus. Ficoll density gradient centrifugation was used to isolate peripheral blood mononuclear cells from blood. Sequencing instrument: Illumina HiSeq 2000. The TCR beta cDNA libraries were made using 5'RACE template switching, a step that added both a universal primer site and unique molecular identifiers. cDNA synthesis was primed from the TCR beta constant segment, followed by two successive PCR amplification steps. The paper's processing steps were these. Reads were demultiplexed and grouped by UMI with MIGEC, and clonotypes were assembled and quantified with MiTCR. To exclude erroneous sequences, only TCR cDNA sequences supported by at least two reads were retained. The tcR package was used for downstream repertoire analysis, and clonotypes were matched between fractions using CDR3 nucleotide sequence together with V segment. Antigen specificity was annotated against VDJdb with VDJmatch, allowing one amino acid substitution in CDR3. Reprocessed by TCRdb, the reads give a single entry per CDR3 protein sequence, without DNA. None of the V and J calls come from the authors' own analysis; TCRdb made them. The table for this sample shows fewer than 300,000 distinct CDR3 sequences. 3.5% to 5% of the sample is in the top ten clones.

The TCR sequence derives from a woman aged 18 to 75 in good health. The V and J genes are TRBV20-1 and TRBJ2-7; TCRdb reports TRBD1, a call that lacks DNA to check it against. The sequenced sample consisted of blood T cells: a sorted CD56 or NKG2C T cell subset, CD4+ or CD8+ T cells, or bulk PBMC T cells (not recorded which). The CDR3 corresponds to CSADGQGDYEQYF.